The 32 T cell receptor beta chains below come from one sample, sequenced in a study of T-cell reconstitution after alpha-beta-depleted transplantation in children. TCRbeta library construction was performed incorporating unique molecular identifiers. MiXCR, run by TCRdb on the PCR reads, gives a single entry per CDR3 protein. The table lists hundreds of thousands of distinct CDR3 sequences, roughly 8.2% of them singletons, with 6% to 7% in the top ten. The sample in question was PBMCs, mostly from graft donor cells, obtained 180 days after TCRalphabeta/CD19-depleted stem cell transplant. Receptors were obtained from a male patient younger than 18 who had a stem cell transplant for acute lymphoblastic leukemia, so the T cells may come from the graft donor.

Details on this clonotype: The junction departs from the called germline gene at one end, perhaps through a read error. The rearrangement uses TRBV28 and TRBJ2-7; 8 bases fit TRBD1. The CDR3 contains 15 residues. The germline gives CDR1 MDHEN, CDR2 SYDVKM. The chain's CDR3 is CASSLRQGAPYEQCF. In nucleotides, the CDR3 is TGTGCCAGCAGTTTGCGCCAGGGGGCCCCCTACGAGCAGTGCTTC.

This clonotype appeared many times. The V gene is TRBV5-6, the J gene TRBJ2-7; 7 nucleotides agree with TRBD2. The CDR3 length is 15 residues. Germline values: CDR1 SGHDT, CDR2 YYEEEE. The trim removed 4 bases at V and 0 bases at J, leaving 7 bases unmatched. In DNA form, the CDR3 reads TGTGCCAGCAGCGAGTGGGGACTATACTCCTACGAGCAGTACTTC. This translates into CASSEWGLYSYEQYF.

For this clonotype: This clone may be a read error of a much larger clone one base away. The V call is TRBV6-5, the J call TRBJ2-5, with 8 bases fitting TRBD1. Trimming took 2 bases from V and 10 from J; bases not matched to a gene: 18. Germline V gene sequence: CDR1 MNHEY, CDR2 SVGAGI. The CDR3 covers 17 residues. The CDR3 DNA sequence: TGTGCCAGCAGTTACGTGATGGGGCAGGGGGCGCGGAAGAGCCAGTACTTC. Amino acid sequence: CASSYVMGQGARKSQYF.

The rearrangement links TRBV23-1 to TRBJ2-3; 14 positions agree with TRBD2. TRBV23-1 is an ORF, and what it does is uncertain. J lost 5 bases, V lost 0 bases, and 10 bases had no gene match. There are 19 residues in the CDR3. DNA of the CDR3: TGCGCCAGCAGTCAATCGAGACTAGCGGGAGGGCCGAGGCGAGATACGCAGTATTTT. Its protein product is CASSQSRLAGGPRRDTQYF.

This clonotype was counted at least ten times. The gene calls are TRBV7-3 and TRBJ2-7; a possible D gene is TRBD1 (5 bases). Between the trimmed V and J ends, which lost 1 base and 0 bases, there was a span of 16 bases. The CDR3 spans 17 residues. The V gene's germline CDR1 is SGHTA and CDR2 FQGTGA. CDR3: CASSLKAPDNSSYEQYF. In nucleotides, the CDR3 is TGTGCCAGCAGCTTAAAGGCCCCGGACAACAGCTCCTACGAGCAGTACTTC.

This clonotype showed up many times. The DNA is omitted, as the CDR3 cannot be located on it reliably, and the CDR3 follows TCRdb's listing. This chain connects TRBV20-1 to TRBJ2-1. CDR1 DFQATT and CDR2 SNEGSKA come from the germline V gene (reference sequence). Including both end residues, the CDR3 is 15 amino acids long. The CDR3 reads CSAASTSAVRYRLFF.

V gene TRBV6-5 combines with J gene TRBJ1-6; weak D call: TRBD1 (6 bases). V was clipped by 1 base and J by 0 bases, with 13 bases between them. This CDR3 spans 18 amino acids. Per the germline V gene, CDR1 is MNHEY and CDR2 is SVGAGI. This CDR3 is CASSYWTVLSSYNSPLHF. DNA for the CDR3: TGTGCCAGCAGTTACTGGACAGTCCTCAGCTCCTATAATTCACCCCTCCACTTT.

This clonotype was recorded many times. The V call is TRBV20-1, the J call TRBJ1-4; D might be TRBD1 (5 bases). Trimming removed 6 bases at V and 6 bases at J, with 14 bases between. Germline lookup yields CDR1 DFQATT and CDR2 SNEGSKA (reference sequence). CDR3 length: 13 amino acids. In DNA form, the CDR3 reads TGCAGTGCGTGGGGGATAGGGGATGAAAAACTGTTTTTT. Protein: CSAWGIGDEKLFF.

This clonotype has at least ten counts. DNA for the CDR3: TGTGCCAGCAGCTTGGCGAACGAGGTAATGGATACGCAGTATTTT. This codes for CASSLANEVMDTQYF. The rearrangement links TRBV5-6 to TRBJ2-3; unclear D gene. The length of the CDR3 is 15 residues. The V end was cut by 0 bases, the J end by 6 bases, with 14 bases between. The germline gives CDR1 SGHDT, CDR2 YYEEEE. Based on the CDR3 plus reference TRBV5-6 and TRBJ2-3, the full variable domain is DAGVTQSPTHLIKTRGQQVTLRCSPKSGHDTVSWYQQALGQGPQFIFQYYEEEERQRGNFPDRFSGHQFPNYSSELNVNALLLGDSALYLCASSLANEVMDTQYFGPGTRLTVL.

This clonotype appeared many times. J is TRBJ2-3 and V is TRBV27, with 11 nucleotides matching TRBD1. Germline V gene lookup returns CDR1 MNHEY and CDR2 SMNVEV (reference sequence). The CDR3 covers 14 residues. After removal of 7 bases from V and 5 bases from J, the junction contained 5 bases not matched to a gene. DNA for the CDR3: TGTGCCAGCACTTCGGGACAGGGGGTAGATACGCAGTATTTT. Translation gives CASTSGQGVDTQYF.

This clonotype was seen ten or more times. This chain links TRBV6-5 with TRBJ1-5, with D hard to call. V lost 2 bases and J 4 bases, leaving 3 bases between the germline ends. In germline, CDR1 is MNHEY, CDR2 SVGAGI. This CDR3 has 12 residues. As DNA, the CDR3 is TGTGCCAGCAGTTACATAAATCAGCCCCAGCATTTT. Translating gives CASSYINQPQHF.

This clonotype has at least ten counts. The chain links TRBV7-7 to TRBJ2-5; 12 nucleotides agree with TRBD2. Germline V CDR1 and CDR2: SSHAT, FNYEAQ (reference sequence). CDR3 size: 16 residues. Trimming removed 1 base from V and 5 bases from J; junction bases left unmatched: 5. The chain's CDR3 is CASSLGLAGVLETQYF. The DNA for the CDR3 is TGTGCCAGCAGCTTAGGACTAGCGGGGGTCTTGGAGACCCAGTACTTC.

This clonotype showed up many times. V is TRBV9 and J is TRBJ2-1; D unresolved. Trimming pared 0 bases from V and 9 bases from J, leaving 7 bases between. CDR1 and CDR2 (germline): SGDLS, YYNGEE. The CDR3 is made up of 12 amino acids. CDR3 loop: CASSVGVSEQFF. CDR3 nucleotides: TGTGCCAGCAGCGTAGGAGTTAGTGAGCAGTTCTTC.

In this sample, this clonotype turned up many times. This chain uses TRBV9 with TRBJ2-5; 9 bases line up with TRBD1. Germline CDR1 is SGDLS and CDR2 is YYNGEE. The CDR3 sequence is 15 residues long. Trimming cost V 4 bases and J 7 bases; bases outside gene matches: 11. The CDR3 spells CASSFRGQGTGTQYF. Written as DNA, the CDR3 is TGTGCCAGCAGCTTTCGGGGACAGGGTACGGGGACCCAGTACTTC.

This clonotype has ten or more counts. The CDR3 nucleotides are TGTGCCAGCAGTTACTCCGAACTAGCCTACGAGCAGTACTTC. Translated, it gives CASSYSELAYEQYF. This rearrangement joins TRBV6-2 or TRBV6-3 to TRBJ2-7, with D perhaps TRBD2 (5 bases). V lost 0 bases and J lost 2, with 8 bases in between. This CDR3 is built from 14 residues. Germline V gene sequence: CDR1 MNHEY, CDR2 SVGEGT.

This clonotype was found many times. The rearrangement uses TRBV7-2 and TRBJ1-6; no clear D gene. The CDR3 length is 16 residues. Germline assignment: CDR1 SGHTA and CDR2 FQGNSA. Trimming cost V 2 bases and J 7 bases, with 15 bases left between them. CDR3 loop: CASSLLSRRGNSPLHF. The CDR3 region has the DNA TGTGCCAGCAGCTTATTGTCCAGACGAGGCAATTCACCCCTCCACTTT.

This clonotype was counted many times. The chain has TRBV6-2 or TRBV6-3 and TRBJ1-5, with unresolved D. This CDR3 spans 15 amino acids. The V end was cut by 7 bases, the J end by 3 bases, with 16 bases between. Looked up from germline, CDR1 is MNHEY and CDR2 is SVGEGT. The CDR3 sequence is CASTLERLYNQPQHF. The DNA of the CDR3 is TGTGCCAGCACCTTAGAGAGGTTATACAATCAGCCCCAGCATTTT.

Many counts were recorded for this clonotype. This chain joins TRBV9 and TRBJ1-1; TRBD1 is a possible D gene (5 bases). This CDR3 comprises 14 residues. Trimming left V 2 bases short and J 3 bases short, with 11 bases between. Germline loops: CDR1 SGDLS, CDR2 YYNGEE. The CDR3 DNA sequence: TGTGCCAGCAGCGTTTGGACAAGCGACACTGAAGCTTTCTTT. It encodes CASSVWTSDTEAFF.

This clonotype was observed at least ten times. This sequence joins TRBV10-3 and TRBJ1-2; TRBD1 matches 7 bases. From germline, CDR1 is ENHRY and CDR2 SYGVKD. The J segment lost 2 bases and the V segment lost 0 bases, leaving 3 bases of the junction unmatched. CDR3 size: 15 residues. The CDR3 DNA follows: TGTGCCATCAGTGAGTCCAAGACAGGGAACTATGGCTACACCTTC. Protein: CAISESKTGNYGYTF.

This clonotype was seen at least ten times. This chain connects TRBV3-1 to TRBJ1-6, with TRBD1 matching over 9 bases. CDR1 and CDR2 (germline): LGHDT, YNNKEL (reference sequence). The CDR3 has 14 amino acids. Trimming at V came to 1 base and at J to 9 bases, leaving 1 base not matched to a gene. The CDR3 is CASSQGQGGSPLHF. Here the CDR3 DNA reads TGTGCCAGCAGCCAAGGACAGGGGGGTTCACCCCTCCACTTT.

This clonotype was observed a handful of times. The J gene is TRBJ2-6, the V gene TRBV23-1, with D possibly called TRBD1 or TRBD2 (5 bases each). TRBV23-1 is identified as an open reading frame with a role that is uncertain. This CDR3 is 19 amino acids long. V dropped 0 bases and J dropped 4 bases, with 19 bases sitting between them. CDR3 sequence reads: CASSQSKAGTATGANVLTF. The CDR3 DNA is TGCGCCAGCAGTCAATCGAAGGCAGGGACCGCAACCGGGGCCAACGTCCTGACTTTC.

This chain connects TRBV10-3 to TRBJ2-3; no definite D call. CDR3 length: 11 amino acids. Germline lookup yields CDR1 ENHRY and CDR2 SYGVKD. V was pared by 6 bases and J by 4 bases, with 5 bases between. CDR3 loop: CAISLSDTQYF. The CDR3 nucleotides are TGTGCCATCAGCCTGTCAGATACGCAGTATTTT.

This clonotype came up many times. The chain recombines TRBV12-3 or TRBV12-4 with TRBJ2-7; 7 bases map to TRBD1. The CDR3 consists of 14 residues. J was trimmed by 5 bases and V by 0 bases; bases with no gene match: 4. The CDR3 protein is CASSLAHRGDEQYF. CDR3 nucleotide sequence: TGTGCCAGCAGTTTAGCCCACAGGGGAGACGAGCAGTACTTC.

This clonotype was counted ten times or more. This chain uses TRBV12-3 or TRBV12-4 with TRBJ2-2, with D perhaps matching TRBD1 or TRBD2 (5 bases each). V was cut by 7 bases and J by 1 base, with 19 bases left in between. The CDR3 length is 17 residues. CDR3: CASTLPRGRKNTGELFF. The CDR3 DNA reads as TGTGCCAGCACTTTGCCCCGGGGACGGAAGAACACCGGGGAGCTGTTTTTT.

About this clonotype: This may stem from a read error, because a much larger clone lies one nucleotide away. The genes are TRBV7-2 and TRBJ2-7; D not certain. The CDR3 runs 14 residues. V was pared by 3 bases and J by 1 base, with 10 bases between. Germline assignment: CDR1 SGHTA and CDR2 FQGNSA. CDR3 coding DNA: TGTGCCAGCAGCTTTGATGGCAGTTCCTACGAGCAGTACTTC. This encodes CASSFDGSSYEQYF. The full variable domain, its missing parts supplied by reference TRBV7-2 and TRBJ2-7, is GAGVSQSPSNKVTEKGKDVELRCDPISGHTALYWYRQSLGQGLEFLIYFQGNSAPDKSGLPSDRFSAERTGGSVSTLTIQRTQQEDSAVYLCASSFDGSSYEQYFGPGTRLTVT.

In this sample, this clonotype turned up many times. The chain carries TRBV11-1 and TRBJ2-3; 12 bases align to TRBD2. The CDR3 sequence is 16 residues long. CDR1 and CDR2 from the germline V gene are SGHAT and FQDESV (reference sequence). V was pared by 5 bases and J by 4 bases, with 7 bases of the junction left unmatched. In nucleotides, the CDR3 is TGTGCCAGCAGCCGTAACCTAGCGGGGGGGCCAGATACGCAGTATTTT. Its protein product is CASSRNLAGGPDTQYF.

This clonotype was counted a few times. The V gene is TRBV20-1, the J gene TRBJ1-5; TRBD1 is a possible D gene (6 bases). CDR1 DFQATT and CDR2 SNEGSKA come from the germline V gene (reference sequence). The CDR3 totals 13 residues. Trimming stripped 0 bases from V and 6 bases from J, with 9 bases between. The DNA of the CDR3 is TGCAGTGCTAGAGAAAGGGGGGGTCAGCCCCAGCATTTT. Amino acid sequence: CSARERGGQPQHF.

This clonotype was seen more than once but under ten times. The gene calls are TRBV20-1 and TRBJ2-2; perhaps TRBD1 as D (6 bases). CDR1 is DFQATT, CDR2 SNEGSKA, per germline (reference sequence). There are 12 residues in the CDR3. CDR3 in amino acids: CSLNRVTGELFF. The CDR3 DNA reads as TGCAGCCTCAACAGGGTCACCGGGGAGCTGTTTTTT.

Many counts were recorded for this clonotype. The gene calls are TRBV6-2 or TRBV6-3 and TRBJ2-3, with 7 bases lining up with TRBD1. This CDR3 contains 17 residues. V lost 8 bases, J lost 2 bases, and 16 bases stayed unmatched. Germline V gene data show CDR1 as MNHEY and CDR2 as SVGEGT. The CDR3 is CASWGTDDLFDTDTQYF. DNA of the CDR3: TGTGCCAGCTGGGGGACAGATGATTTATTCGACACAGATACGCAGTATTTT.

This clonotype was detected a few times. This chain connects TRBV20-1 to TRBJ1-2; the match to TRBD1 covers 9 bases. The germline CDR1 and CDR2 sequences are DFQATT and SNEGSKA (reference sequence). Unmatched junction bases numbered 2, after V lost 5 bases and J lost 7 bases. This CDR3 is built from 11 residues. The CDR3 loop reads CSAGTGTGYTF. The CDR3 DNA follows: TGCAGTGCTGGGACAGGGACTGGCTACACCTTC.

Ten or more counts support this clonotype. J is TRBJ1-2 and V is TRBV20-1; 11 nucleotides line up with TRBD1. CDR1 is DFQATT, CDR2 SNEGSKA, per germline (reference sequence). V was pared by 5 bases and J by 3 bases, with 5 bases of the junction left unmatched. This CDR3 comprises 14 residues. CDR3 amino acids: CSAPWTGGDYGYTF. The CDR3 bases are TGCAGTGCTCCCTGGACAGGGGGCGACTATGGCTACACCTTC.

At least ten counts were recorded for this clonotype. This sequence joins TRBV3-1 and TRBJ2-7; TRBD1 or TRBD2 may be the D gene (6 bases each). CDR1 and CDR2 from the germline V gene are LGHDT and YNNKEL (reference sequence). V lost 2 bases and J 4 bases, leaving 9 bases between the germline ends. The CDR3 is 13 amino acids. CDR3 residues: CASSQTGRYEQYF. For the CDR3, the DNA is TGTGCCAGCAGCCAAACAGGGAGGTACGAGCAGTACTTC.